The 29 T cell receptor beta chains below all came from one sample that was sequenced in a study of Graves' ophthalmopathy and Graves' hyperthyroidism. For repertoire sequencing, the TCR beta CDR3 regions were amplified from RNA transcripts. An initial RT-PCR round employing HTBI primers preceded a second-round multiplex PCR. TCRdb redid the calling of the multiplex PCR reads with MiXCR, one entry per CDR3 protein. The top ten clones hold roughly 7% of a sample with approximately 410,000 distinct CDR3 sequences, roughly 15% of them seen once. Sequenced sample: peripheral blood. Receptors originate from a young woman with stable Graves' hyperthyroidism.

The genes are TRBV6-1 and TRBJ2-2; 12 bases align to TRBD2. Germline CDR1 MNHNS, CDR2 SASEGT. The CDR3 consists of 17 residues. The trim removed 6 bases at V and 4 bases at J, leaving 9 bases unmatched. The CDR3 DNA follows: TGTGCCAGCAGCGGGCTAGCGGGGGGGCTAGTCACCGGGGAGCTGTTTTTT. Protein product: CASSGLAGGLVTGELFF.

This clonotype came up a few times. The V gene is TRBV27, the J gene TRBJ1-5; 7 bases match TRBD1. The CDR3 covers 17 residues. Looked up from germline, CDR1 is MNHEY and CDR2 is SMNVEV (reference sequence). V lost 5 bases and J lost 3; bases outside the gene matches: 13. CDR3 amino acids: CASSPYLSTGNNQPQHF. In nucleotides, the CDR3 is TGTGCCAGCAGTCCCTACCTTTCGACAGGGAACAATCAGCCCCAGCATTTT.

This chain connects TRBV7-8 to TRBJ1-5; D not resolved. CDR3 length equals 16 residues. With 1 base removed from V and 0 bases from J, the gap between germline ends came to 10 bases. Germline V gene lookup returns CDR1 SGHVS and CDR2 FQNEAQ. CDR3 in amino acids: CASSLVGGNSNQPQHF. CDR3 DNA: TGTGCCAGCAGCTTAGTAGGTGGAAATAGCAATCAGCCCCAGCATTTT.

This clonotype has at least ten counts. The gene calls are TRBV3-1 and TRBJ2-7; D gene uncertain. The CDR3 is 15 residues long. Germline assignment: CDR1 LGHDT and CDR2 YNNKEL (reference sequence). V was pared by 0 bases and J by 1 base, with 10 bases between. The CDR3 DNA follows: TGTGCCAGCAGCCAAGATAATGGGCAGTCCTACGAGCAGTACTTC. This codes for CASSQDNGQSYEQYF.

This clonotype has ten or more counts. The junction and the germline gene differ at one end; a read error may be behind it. The DNA of the CDR3 is TGTGCCAGCAGTGTCCTGACCGGGACCGGGGAGCCGTTTTTT. It translates to CASSVLTGTGEPFF. The V and J genes are TRBV6-4 and TRBJ2-2; D could derive from TRBD1 or TRBD2 (5 bases each). CDR1 is MRHNA, CDR2 SNTAGT, per germline. This CDR3 spans 14 amino acids.

This clonotype has a count of ten or more. The genes are TRBV7-2 and TRBJ1-1, with TRBD1 identical over 9 bases. V gave up 0 bases and J gave up 11 bases; unmatched junction bases: 7. CDR1 SGHTA and CDR2 FQGNSA come from the germline V gene. This CDR3 has 14 residues. CDR3: CASSLAHRGQGAFF. CDR3 DNA: TGTGCCAGCAGCTTAGCCCACAGGGGGCAGGGGGCTTTCTTT.

This clonotype was found many times. The chain is built from TRBV6-2 or TRBV6-3 and TRBJ2-7, with D hard to call. The V and J ends lost 6 bases and 2 bases respectively, with 5 bases between them. This CDR3 has 11 residues. CDR1 is MNHEY, CDR2 SVGEGT, per germline. CDR3: CASRSPYEQYF. CDR3 nucleotides: TGTGCCAGCAGGAGTCCCTACGAGCAGTACTTC.

This clonotype has ten or more counts. J is TRBJ1-3 and V is TRBV27, with D uncertain. V was clipped by 5 bases and J by 3 bases, with 11 bases between them. The germline CDR1 and CDR2 sequences are MNHEY and SMNVEV (reference sequence). This CDR3 has 14 residues. The CDR3 loop reads CASSGIPLGNTIYF. The CDR3 DNA reads TGTGCCAGCAGTGGAATCCCCCTTGGAAACACCATATATTTT.

This clonotype was found many times. This chain connects TRBV7-8 to TRBJ2-5; no clear D. V was pared by 2 bases and J by 5 bases, with 6 bases between. In germline, CDR1 is SGHVS, CDR2 FQNEAQ. CDR3 length: 12 amino acids. The CDR3 loop reads CASSLYMETQYF. The CDR3 coding sequence is TGTGCCAGCAGCTTATATATGGAGACCCAGTACTTC.

Ten or more counts support this clonotype. The chain is built from TRBV24-1 and TRBJ1-5, with TRBD1 matching over 10 bases. V shed 2 bases, J shed 6 bases, and the junction held 6 bases outside the gene matches. The germline V gene encodes CDR1 KGHDR and CDR2 SFDVKD. The CDR3 is 16 residues long. Here the CDR3 reads CATSDSSDRGLQPQHF. In DNA form, the CDR3 reads TGTGCCACCAGTGATTCCTCAGACAGGGGGCTTCAGCCCCAGCATTTT.

This clonotype was recorded a few times. The V call is TRBV6-1, the J call TRBJ2-7; TRBD1 is a possible D gene (7 bases). The V end lost 6 bases, the J end lost 7 bases, and 13 bases lay between the germline ends. The CDR3 has 12 amino acids. In germline, CDR1 is MNHNS, CDR2 SASEGT. Here the CDR3 reads CASSAAGQEQYF. In DNA form, the CDR3 reads TGTGCCAGCAGCGCCGCGGGACAGGAGCAGTACTTC.

The chain uses TRBV12-3 or TRBV12-4 and TRBJ1-6; 12 bases are shared with TRBD1. CDR3 length: 15 residues. V dropped 4 bases and J dropped 9; count of bases not matched to a gene: 4. Here the CDR3 reads CASSSGQGASSPLHF. CDR3 in DNA: TGTGCCAGCAGTTCGGGACAGGGGGCGAGTTCACCCCTCCACTTT.

This clonotype came up many times. The chain's CDR3 is CASSPNTLAGELFF. In DNA form, the CDR3 reads TGTGCCAGCAGCCCGAACACCCTGGCCGGGGAGCTGTTTTTT. This chain uses TRBV5-6 with TRBJ2-2; D remains unclear. Germline V gene lookup returns CDR1 SGHDT and CDR2 YYEEEE. The CDR3 loop spans 14 amino acids. Trimming pared 4 bases from V and 6 bases from J, leaving 13 bases between.

This clonotype has ten or more counts. CDR3 amino acids: CASSSTGCSYEQYF. The DNA of the CDR3 is TGTGCCAGCAGTTCTACGGGGTGCTCCTACGAGCAGTACTTC. The rearrangement links TRBV12-3 or TRBV12-4 to TRBJ2-7, with a weak D call TRBD2 (5 bases). The CDR3 spans 14 residues. V was pared by 4 bases and J by 0 bases, with 10 bases between.

This clonotype was seen at least ten times. This chain uses TRBV6-2 or TRBV6-3 with TRBJ2-7; 10 bases are shared with TRBD1. CDR1 MNHEY and CDR2 SVGEGT come from the germline V gene. Trimming at V came to 2 bases and at J to 5 bases, leaving 6 bases not matched to a gene. There are 15 residues in the CDR3. The CDR3 bases are TGTGCCAGCAGTTACCCGGGACAGGGGATCAACGAGCAGTACTTC. Protein product: CASSYPGQGINEQYF.

This clonotype was observed many times. J is TRBJ2-7 and V is TRBV7-8; the match to TRBD1 covers 7 bases. Germline V lookup: CDR1 SGHVS, CDR2 FQNEAQ. The CDR3 runs 15 residues. V trimming: 1 base; J trimming: 4 bases; junction bases outside the gene matches: 7. CDR3 residues: CASSLGGTAPYEQYF. As DNA, the CDR3 is TGTGCCAGCAGCTTAGGTGGGACAGCCCCTTACGAGCAGTACTTC.

This clonotype occurred many times. The rearrangement joins TRBV18 to TRBJ2-7, with 7 bases fitting TRBD1. Germline loops: CDR1 KGHSH, CDR2 LQKENI. V shed 0 bases, J shed 5 bases, and the junction held 4 bases outside the gene matches. This CDR3 is 14 amino acids long. CDR3 DNA: TGTGCCAGCTCACCACCTGACAGGGTCGACGAGCAGTACTTC. Encoded protein: CASSPPDRVDEQYF.

This clonotype was recorded at least ten times. V usage is TRBV6-1 and J usage is TRBJ2-2; D is uncertain. Per the germline V gene, CDR1 is MNHNS and CDR2 is SASEGT. The V end was cut by 1 base, the J end by 8 bases, with 2 bases between. The CDR3 loop spans 11 amino acids. As DNA, the CDR3 is TGTGCCAGCAGTGAAGGAGGGGAGCTGTTTTTT. Its translation is CASSEGGELFF.

The genes are TRBV6-1 and TRBJ2-7; D is unresolved. This CDR3 has 12 amino acids. The V and J ends lost 7 bases and 7 bases respectively, with 14 bases between them. The germline V gene encodes CDR1 MNHNS and CDR2 SASEGT. The CDR3 sequence is CASTKPGWEQYF. The CDR3 DNA is TGTGCCAGCACTAAACCCGGGTGGGAGCAGTACTTC.

This clonotype was counted many times. The rearrangement links TRBV7-6 to TRBJ2-5; D might be TRBD1 or TRBD2, each matching 5 bases. Looked up from germline, CDR1 is SGHVS and CDR2 is FNYEAQ. CDR3 length equals 15 residues. V was cut by 1 base and J by 1 base, with 10 bases left in between. The CDR3 reads CASSLGDGTQETQYF. CDR3 in DNA: TGTGCCAGCAGCTTAGGGGACGGGACCCAAGAGACCCAGTACTTC.

This clonotype came up many times. The chain links TRBV29-1 to TRBJ1-1; D possibly corresponds to TRBD1 (5 bases). V was cut by 2 bases and J by 2 bases, with 9 bases left in between. Germline-derived CDR1 and CDR2 are SQVTM and ANQGSEA. The CDR3 covers 13 residues. In DNA form, the CDR3 reads TGCAGCGTTGAAAAAGGGGACAACACTGAAGCTTTCTTT. Translating gives CSVEKGDNTEAFF.

This clonotype was detected many times. The rearrangement uses TRBV24-1 and TRBJ2-5; D unresolved. The CDR3 has 17 residues. Germline V gene data show CDR1 as KGHDR and CDR2 as SFDVKD. V lost 0 bases and J lost 1, with 14 bases in between. The CDR3 reads CATSDLVSGVGQETQYF. The CDR3 nucleotides are TGTGCCACCAGTGATTTGGTCTCAGGAGTTGGCCAAGAGACCCAGTACTTC.

The chain carries TRBV7-6 and TRBJ1-1; no firm D call. Germline lookup yields CDR1 SGHVS and CDR2 FNYEAQ. The CDR3 is 12 amino acids. The germline V and J ends were trimmed by 7 bases and 8 bases, with 14 bases remaining between them. The CDR3 protein is CASTPATGEAFF. The CDR3 DNA reads as TGTGCCAGCACCCCGGCGACGGGAGAAGCTTTCTTT.

This clonotype was counted many times. V gene TRBV7-8 combines with J gene TRBJ2-7; D possibly matches TRBD1 or TRBD2 (5 bases each). Germline V CDR1 and CDR2: SGHVS, FQNEAQ. The CDR3 consists of 13 residues. The V and J ends lost 6 bases and 1 base respectively, with 10 bases between them. In DNA, the CDR3 is TGTGCCAGCAGACGGGGCCTATCCTACGAGCAGTACTTC. Translation: CASRRGLSYEQYF.

At least ten counts were recorded for this clonotype. This sequence joins TRBV27 and TRBJ1-2; weak D call: TRBD1 (6 bases). CDR1 and CDR2 (germline): MNHEY, SMNVEV (reference sequence). The CDR3 runs to 15 residues. The V gene lost 5 bases and the J gene lost 6 bases, with 19 bases spanning the gap. The DNA of the CDR3 is TGTGCCAGCAGTCCTACTCTCACAGGGAACCATGGCTACACCTTC. Its protein product is CASSPTLTGNHGYTF.

This clonotype was seen at least ten times. The V call is TRBV14, the J call TRBJ1-1; TRBD1 might be the D (5 bases). The CDR3 is 16 amino acids. V lost 6 bases to trimming and J lost 3 bases, with 20 bases between them. Germline V lookup: CDR1 SGHDN, CDR2 FVKESK. The CDR3 DNA reads TGTGCCAGCAGTAACCGGGACTTCCTTCGGGACACTGAAGCTTTCTTT. As protein: CASSNRDFLRDTEAFF.

The table lists this clonotype with many counts. The chain is built from TRBV9 and TRBJ1-1, with D perhaps TRBD1 (6 bases). This CDR3 is 15 amino acids long. Per germline, CDR1 SGDLS and CDR2 YYNGEE. The ends were cut back, 3 bases at V and 1 base at J, with 13 bases in the middle. DNA of the CDR3: TGTGCCAGCAGCGCTTCAGGGACACGGAACACTGAAGCTTTCTTT. As protein: CASSASGTRNTEAFF.

V gene TRBV11-2 combines with J gene TRBJ2-2; tentative D call: TRBD2 (7 bases). From germline, CDR1 is SGHAT and CDR2 FQNNGV. The CDR3 extends over 15 amino acids. V lost 4 bases and J lost 7, with 16 bases in between. CDR3 coding DNA: TGTGCCAGCAGCTCCATTCGGGGGGCCGTCGGGGAGCTGTTTTTT. This codes for CASSSIRGAVGELFF.

There are many counts of this clonotype. The chain recombines TRBV3-1 with TRBJ1-2, with D perhaps matching TRBD1 (5 bases). V was cut by 4 bases and J by 9 bases, with 15 bases left in between. Germline CDR1 reads LGHDT; CDR2 reads YNNKEL (reference sequence). This CDR3 has 13 amino acids. The CDR3 protein is CASSPSFQDSYTF. CDR3 DNA sequence: TGTGCCAGCAGCCCCAGTTTTCAGGACAGCTACACCTTC. The variable domain in full, with the rest retrieved from reference TRBV3-1 and TRBJ1-2, is DTAVSQTPKYLVTQMGNDKSIKCEQNLGHDTMYWYKQDSKKFLKIMFSYNNKELIINETVPNRFSPKSPDKAHLNLHINSLELGDSAVYFCASSPSFQDSYTFGSGTRLTVV.